A single sample gave rise to the 29 T cell receptor beta chains below, sequenced in a study of T cells in Graves' hyperthyroidism and ophthalmopathy. Amplification yielded TCR beta CDR3 regions, with RNA transcripts as the source. An initial round of RT-PCR targeting the TCR CDR3 relied on the HTBI primer set. Using its own MiXCR run on the multiplex PCR reads, TCRdb lists one record per CDR3 protein. The repertoire consists of roughly 500,000 distinct CDR3 sequences, with about 16% occurring once and the leading ten covering about 29%. What was sequenced was blood. The receptors were sampled from a woman aged 25 to 39 with Graves' ophthalmopathy.

This clonotype appeared many times. The V and J genes are TRBV27 and TRBJ2-7, with 8 nucleotides matching TRBD2. Trimming removed 7 bases from V and 1 base from J; junction bases left unmatched: 9. There are 15 residues in the CDR3. In germline, CDR1 is MNHEY, CDR2 SMNVEV (reference sequence). The chain's CDR3 is CASTQSGSDSYEQYF. The CDR3 DNA sequence: TGTGCCAGCACTCAGAGCGGGAGCGATTCCTACGAGCAGTACTTC.

There are a few counts of this clonotype. The chain combines TRBV6-6 with TRBJ1-1, with D tentatively TRBD1 (6 bases). CDR3 length: 15 amino acids. Germline V gene lookup returns CDR1 MNHNY and CDR2 SVGAGI (reference sequence). Trimming took 2 bases from V and 1 from J, leaving 11 bases between them. CDR3 in DNA: TGTGCCAGCAGTTACATGGGACACCCGAACACTGAAGCTTTCTTT. As protein: CASSYMGHPNTEAFF.

J is TRBJ1-6 and V is TRBV2; D is ambiguous. The germline gives CDR1 SNHLY, CDR2 FYNNEI. This CDR3 comprises 12 residues. V was cut by 8 bases and J by 9 bases, with 11 bases left in between. The CDR3 DNA reads TGTGCCAGCTTCCGGGGTGGTTCACCCCTCCACTTT. The encoded protein is CASFRGGSPLHF.

Only a few counts were recorded for this clonotype. The gene calls are TRBV24-1 and TRBJ1-6; 10 bases align to TRBD1. The trim removed 11 bases at V and 8 bases at J, leaving 5 bases unmatched. The germline CDR1 and CDR2 sequences are KGHDR and SFDVKD. The CDR3 spans 13 residues. The CDR3: CARDRGLDSPLHF. The DNA of the CDR3 is TGTGCCAGGGACAGGGGATTGGATTCACCCCTCCACTTT.

This clonotype was picked up many times. The chain has TRBV18 and TRBJ2-5; the D gene is possibly TRBD1 (5 bases). This CDR3 region has 14 residues. Germline V lookup: CDR1 KGHSH, CDR2 LQKENI. Trimming stripped 6 bases from V and 1 base from J, with 12 bases between. The CDR3 reads CASSRTGFQETQYF. In DNA, the CDR3 is TGTGCCAGCTCCCGAACAGGATTCCAAGAGACCCAGTACTTC.

This clonotype showed up many times. The V and J genes are TRBV12-3 or TRBV12-4 and TRBJ2-2; the match to TRBD2 covers 13 bases. CDR3 length: 17 residues. The V segment lost 6 bases and the J segment 5 bases; nucleotides outside the gene matches: 9. The DNA of the CDR3 is TGTGCCAGCAGGACCCCGGGACTAGCGGGAATGACCGGGGAGCTGTTTTTT. Amino acids: CASRTPGLAGMTGELFF.

This clonotype appeared many times. The CDR3 is CASSSTVANTGELFF. The CDR3 DNA reads TGTGCCAGCAGCTCGACAGTCGCGAACACCGGGGAGCTGTTTTTT. The V gene is TRBV5-6, the J gene TRBJ2-2; TRBD1 might be the D (5 bases). CDR1 SGHDT and CDR2 YYEEEE come from the germline V gene. This CDR3 spans 15 amino acids. V shed 3 bases and J shed 0 bases, with 9 bases lying between them.

The V and J genes are TRBV15 and TRBJ2-1; 9 nucleotides line up with TRBD2. Per germline, CDR1 LNHNV and CDR2 YYDKDF (reference sequence). V dropped 6 bases and J dropped 9; count of bases not matched to a gene: 12. This CDR3 is built from 15 residues. The DNA of the CDR3 is TGTGCCACCAGGGACGGGAGCGGGAGGTTTGGTGAGCAGTTCTTC. This translates into CATRDGSGRFGEQFF.

This rearrangement joins TRBV29-1 to TRBJ2-7; TRBD1 aligns across 9 bases. Trimming at V came to 0 bases and at J to 4 bases, leaving 13 bases not matched to a gene. CDR3 size: 17 residues. The germline V gene has CDR1 SQVTM and CDR2 ANQGSEA. CDR3 residues: CSVEDLGTGKGGYEQYF. Written as DNA, the CDR3 is TGCAGCGTTGAAGATCTAGGGACAGGGAAGGGTGGGTACGAGCAGTACTTC.

This clonotype has ten or more counts. The chain's CDR3 is CASRAGVGTDTQYF. The CDR3 coding sequence is TGTGCCAGCCGAGCGGGAGTGGGGACAGATACGCAGTATTTT. This rearrangement joins TRBV7-8 to TRBJ2-3; 8 bases are shared with TRBD2. V gave up 8 bases and J gave up 3 bases; unmatched junction bases: 7. The CDR3 length is 14 residues. Germline V gene lookup returns CDR1 SGHVS and CDR2 FQNEAQ.

This CDR3 is CASSQLETQYF. In DNA form, the CDR3 reads TGTGCCAGCAGCCAGCTAGAGACCCAGTACTTC. The rearrangement links TRBV14 to TRBJ2-5; no definite D call. Looked up from germline, CDR1 is SGHDN and CDR2 is FVKESK. V was trimmed by 3 bases and J by 4 bases, leaving 3 bases between them. The CDR3 spans 11 residues.

This clonotype was seen repeatedly, ten times or more. This sequence joins TRBV29-1 and TRBJ2-1; 11 positions match TRBD2. Germline trimming cut 4 bases from V and 3 bases from J; bases unmatched to any gene: 5. This CDR3 is 15 amino acids long. CDR1 and CDR2 from the germline V gene are SQVTM and ANQGSEA. The CDR3 sequence: CSVGGGTSGYNEQFF. CDR3 DNA sequence: TGCAGCGTTGGGGGGGGGACTAGCGGCTACAATGAGCAGTTCTTC.

This clonotype was counted many times. The chain uses TRBV28 and TRBJ2-1; 8 nucleotides agree with TRBD2. The V gene end was trimmed by 8 bases and the J gene end by 9 bases; junction bases not matched to a gene: 3. CDR3 size: 11 residues. Germline CDR1 is MDHEN and CDR2 is SYDVKM. The CDR3 region is CASRTSTEQFF. The CDR3 DNA reads TGTGCCAGCCGGACTAGCACTGAGCAGTTCTTC. Looking up the rest from reference TRBV28 and TRBJ2-1 gives the full variable domain: DVKVTQSSRYLVKRTGEKVFLECVQDMDHENMFWYRQDPGLGLRLIYFSYDVKMKEKGDIPEGYSVSREKKERFSLILESASTNQTSMYLCASRTSTEQFFGPGTRLTVL.

This clonotype was seen repeatedly, ten times or more. This rearrangement joins TRBV28 to TRBJ2-3; 8 nucleotides match TRBD2. This CDR3 is 16 amino acids long. Germline V gene lookup returns CDR1 MDHEN and CDR2 SYDVKM. V gave up 7 bases and J gave up 4 bases; unmatched junction bases: 13. CDR3 bases: TGTGCCAGCACTTCCAGCGGGAGAGTCTACTCAGATACGCAGTATTTT. It codes for CASTSSGRVYSDTQYF.

This clonotype was recorded many times. V usage is TRBV30 and J usage is TRBJ1-2; 9 bases match TRBD1. The V gene end was trimmed by 5 bases and the J gene end by 8 bases; junction bases not matched to a gene: 12. The CDR3 runs 14 residues. Germline V gene sequence: CDR1 GTSNPN, CDR2 SVGIG (reference sequence). CDR3 in DNA: TGTGCCTGGTGTCCCGGGACAGGGAAAAGCGGCTACACCTTC. It codes for CAWCPGTGKSGYTF.

This clonotype occurred many times. The chain is built from TRBV11-2 and TRBJ2-3; D is possibly TRBD2 (6 bases). V was cut by 5 bases and J by 3 bases, with 21 bases left in between. Germline loops: CDR1 SGHAT, CDR2 FQNNGV. There are 17 residues in the CDR3. The chain's CDR3 is CASSDRGGVGLTDTQYF. The CDR3 DNA sequence: TGTGCCAGCAGCGATAGAGGCGGGGTAGGGTTAACAGATACGCAGTATTTT.

This clonotype was seen ten or more times. This chain connects TRBV4-3 to TRBJ2-3; D possibly corresponds to TRBD1 (6 bases). V was clipped by 0 bases and J by 5 bases, with 12 bases between them. CDR1 and CDR2 from the germline V gene are LGHNA and YSLEER. This CDR3 comprises 15 residues. In DNA, the CDR3 is TGCGCCAGCAGCCAAGACAGGGGTTTTCGAGATACGCAGTATTTT. It specifies CASSQDRGFRDTQYF.

This clonotype has at least ten counts. The V gene is TRBV7-9, the J gene TRBJ2-7; no clear D gene. CDR1 SEHNR and CDR2 FQNEAQ come from the germline V gene (reference sequence). The CDR3 has 13 amino acids. Trimming left V 3 bases short and J 6 bases short, with 12 bases between. The CDR3 here is CASSFADRSEQYF. DNA of the CDR3: TGTGCCAGCAGCTTTGCGGACCGGTCCGAGCAGTACTTC.

This clonotype was seen ten or more times. The J gene is TRBJ2-1, the V gene TRBV20-1; 11 bases match TRBD2. This CDR3 is built from 15 residues. Germline values: CDR1 DFQATT, CDR2 SNEGSKA (reference sequence). V trimming: 2 bases; J trimming: 8 bases; junction bases outside the gene matches: 8. The CDR3 nucleotides read TGCAGTGCTAGACGAACTAGCGGGAGTGGGGATGAGCAGTTCTTC. Translation: CSARRTSGSGDEQFF.

This clonotype was observed many times. DNA of the CDR3: TGTGCCAGCTCACAGGATGAAAAACTGTTTTTT. It translates to CASSQDEKLFF. This sequence joins TRBV18 and TRBJ1-4, with D hard to call. The V end lost 4 bases, the J end lost 6 bases, and 3 bases lay between the germline ends. The CDR3 is made up of 11 amino acids. The germline gives CDR1 KGHSH, CDR2 LQKENI.

This clonotype turned up a few times. This sequence joins TRBV20-1 and TRBJ2-5; 7 bases match TRBD1. Per germline, CDR1 DFQATT and CDR2 SNEGSKA (reference sequence). CDR3 length: 14 residues. V dropped 6 bases and J dropped 4; count of bases not matched to a gene: 11. The CDR3 here is CSAPFTGVGETQYF. The CDR3 bases are TGCAGTGCCCCTTTCACAGGGGTCGGAGAGACCCAGTACTTC.

This sequence joins TRBV9 and TRBJ2-6, with TRBD1 matching 9 bases. This CDR3 comprises 17 residues. The germline V gene encodes CDR1 SGDLS and CDR2 YYNGEE. V was pared by 1 base and J by 2 bases, with 4 bases of the junction left unmatched. The CDR3 bases are TGTGCCAGCAGCGTAAACAGGGGGCATGCTGGGGCCAACGTCCTGACTTTC. Its translation is CASSVNRGHAGANVLTF.

This clonotype has at least ten counts. The gene calls are TRBV14 and TRBJ2-5, with D unresolved. Germline CDR1 is SGHDN and CDR2 is FVKESK. Trimming pared 8 bases from V and 2 bases from J, leaving 0 bases between. The CDR3 is 9 residues long. The CDR3 here is CASQETQYF. The CDR3 DNA reads TGTGCCAGCCAAGAGACCCAGTACTTC.

There are many counts of this clonotype. The chain couples TRBV12-3 or TRBV12-4 to TRBJ1-1; a weak D match, TRBD1 (6 bases). With 7 bases removed from V and 1 base from J, the gap between germline ends came to 10 bases. The CDR3 extends over 13 amino acids. CDR3 sequence (DNA): TGTGCCAGCACCCCGGACAGGAACACTGAAGCTTTCTTT. It encodes CASTPDRNTEAFF.

The sample holds a few counts of this clonotype. The chain uses TRBV6-2 or TRBV6-3 and TRBJ2-7, with D tentatively TRBD1 (7 bases). Trimming took 5 bases from V and 3 from J, leaving 17 bases between them. The CDR3 has 15 amino acids. The germline CDR1 and CDR2 sequences are MNHEY and SVGEGT. For the CDR3, the DNA is TGTGCCAGCAGTAAGCGACAGGGAGGCGGCTACGAGCAGTACTTC. Its translation is CASSKRQGGGYEQYF.

The J gene is TRBJ2-7, the V gene TRBV10-1; D is perhaps TRBD1 (5 bases). V shed 5 bases and J shed 2 bases, with 10 bases lying between them. In germline, CDR1 is WNHNN, CDR2 SYGVQD (reference sequence). CDR3 size: 13 residues. CDR3 sequence: CASSQGIAYEQYF. The CDR3 nucleotides read TGCGCCAGCAGTCAGGGAATCGCCTACGAGCAGTACTTC.

The chain has TRBV20-1 and TRBJ1-5; the D is unclear. The CDR3 spans 13 residues. Germline CDR1 DFQATT, CDR2 SNEGSKA (reference sequence). V lost 5 bases to trimming and J lost 4 bases, with 12 bases between them. CDR3 DNA: TGCAGTGCTCGTTCGGACGGAAATCAGCCCCAGCATTTT. Its translation is CSARSDGNQPQHF.

This clonotype came up many times. This chain's CDR3 is CASSSAGIAYNEQFF. In nucleotides, the CDR3 is TGTGCCAGCAGTTCCGCGGGGATCGCCTACAATGAGCAGTTCTTC. The chain has TRBV12-3 or TRBV12-4 and TRBJ2-1; D may be TRBD2 (6 bases). V was trimmed by 4 bases and J by 2 bases, leaving 12 bases between them. The CDR3 is made up of 15 amino acids.

This chain links TRBV29-1 with TRBJ2-2; 8 bases fit TRBD1. V was clipped by 7 bases and J by 9 bases; unmatched bases: 4. The CDR3 has 11 residues. Germline V gene data show CDR1 as SQVTM and CDR2 as ANQGSEA. The CDR3 spells CSAHRGRELFF. For the CDR3, the DNA is TGCAGCGCTCACAGGGGGAGGGAGCTGTTTTTT.